The rows below give T cell receptor beta chains drawn from one sample of a study of early T cells in non-severe SARS-CoV-2 infection. In TCRdb, the 5' RACE reads were re-called with MiXCR into one record per CDR3 protein. The repertoire consists of under 75,000 distinct CDR3 sequences, with roughly 13% occurring once and the leading ten covering more than 7.5%. Material: whole blood. The receptors shown here come from an adult who was a healthcare worker with PCR-confirmed SARS-CoV-2 infection or an uninfected control (not recorded which). The CDR3 runs from the conserved cysteine through the conserved F or W. Each record gives: clone size, V gene, D gene, J gene, CDR3 protein, CDR3 DNA. A D gene is named only where the DNA matches it firmly. Some rows have no size entry. The others give once, few or many, or a class for an expanded clone.

-	TRBV7-8	TRBD1	TRBJ1-1	CASSLRDSSTEAFF	TGTGCCAGCAGCCTCCGGGACAGCAGCACCGAAGCTTTCTTT
many	TRBV3-1	-	TRBJ2-7	CASSPDFYEQYF	TGTGCCAGCAGCCCCGACTTCTACGAGCAGTACTTC
many	TRBV7-6	-	TRBJ2-3	CASSLEEQATQYF	TGTGCCAGCAGCTTAGAGGAACAGGCCACGCAGTATTTT
-	TRBV29-1	-	TRBJ2-1	CSAQAASYNEQFF	TGCAGCGCCCAGGCAGCTTCCTACAATGAGCAGTTCTTC
many	TRBV28	-	TRBJ1-1	CASSPPGPKGTEAFF	TGTGCCAGCAGTCCCCCCGGGCCAAAGGGCACTGAAGCTTTCTTT
-	TRBV11-2	-	TRBJ2-7	CASSLVGSEYYEQYF	TGTGCCAGCAGCTTAGTAGGCTCGGAATACTACGAGCAGTACTTC
few	TRBV9	TRBD1	TRBJ2-5	CASSPRTGGIGETQYF	TGTGCCAGCAGCCCCCGGACAGGGGGAATTGGAGAGACCCAGTACTTC
-	TRBV6-2/TRBV6-3	TRBD1	TRBJ1-1	CASRGQHITAEAFF	TGTGCCAGCAGGGGACAGCATATAACGGCTGAAGCTTTCTTT
-	TRBV6-4	TRBD1	TRBJ2-3	CASSDGPGQALDTQYF	TGTGCCAGCAGTGATGGCCCGGGACAGGCCCTTGATACGCAGTATTTT
-	TRBV10-2	-	TRBJ1-2	CASFTGTGYGYTF	TGCGCCAGCTTTACCGGGACGGGGTATGGCTACACCTTC
many	TRBV29-1	-	TRBJ1-2	CSVDDYGYTF	TGCAGCGTTGATGACTATGGCTACACCTTC
-	TRBV29-1	-	TRBJ2-3	CSVDTFTDTQYF	TGCAGCGTTGACACTTTCACAGATACGCAGTATTTT
many	TRBV7-2	-	TRBJ2-1	CASSPSSHEQFF	TGTGCCAGCAGCCCCTCGTCCCATGAGCAGTTCTTC
many	TRBV29-1	-	TRBJ1-4	CSVARDEKLFF	TGCAGCGTTGCCCGGGATGAAAAACTGTTTTTT
few	TRBV6-6	TRBD2	TRBJ2-3	CASTQTSGGYGTDTQYF	TGTGCCAGTACACAGACTAGCGGGGGATACGGCACAGATACGCAGTATTTT
-	TRBV5-8	-	TRBJ2-3	CASSPFTATYTQYF	TGTGCCAGCAGCCCTTTTACTGCGACATATACGCAGTATTTT
-	TRBV7-3	TRBD2	TRBJ2-1	CASSSLGSGRAGNEQFF	TGTGCCAGCAGCTCTCTAGGTAGCGGGAGGGCGGGCAATGAGCAGTTCTTC
few	TRBV28	-	TRBJ2-7	CASSTRTPYEQYF	TGTGCCAGCAGTACCCGGACACCCTACGAGCAGTACTTC
many	TRBV19	-	TRBJ2-4	CASSIRRGGDIQYF	TGTGCCAGTAGTATTCGCCGGGGAGGTGACATTCAGTACTTC
many	TRBV7-9	-	TRBJ2-3	CASSLGGLPTDTQYF	TGTGCCAGCAGCTTAGGAGGACTCCCTACGGATACGCAGTATTTT
-	TRBV20-1	-	TRBJ1-1	CSARRDGLNTEAFF	TGCAGTGCTAGGAGGGACGGCCTGAACACTGAAGCTTTCTTT
-	TRBV20-1	-	TRBJ2-7	CSAQWGAGEQYF	TGCAGTGCCCAATGGGGAGCAGGCGAGCAGTACTTC
few	TRBV20-1	-	TRBJ1-5	CSAGQGQPQHF	TGCAGTGCGGGCCAGGGTCAGCCCCAGCATTTT
many	TRBV10-2	-	TRBJ1-1	CASSDKDKDEAFF	TGCGCCAGCAGTGACAAGGACAAGGATGAAGCTTTCTTT
-	TRBV12-3/TRBV12-4	-	TRBJ1-4	CASRIQGYGEKLFF	TGTGCCAGCAGAATACAGGGATATGGGGAAAAACTGTTTTTT
many	TRBV6-2/TRBV6-3	TRBD2	TRBJ2-1	CASSPLREVDNEQFF	TGTGCCAGCAGCCCCCTGCGGGAGGTTGACAATGAGCAGTTCTTC
few	TRBV5-1	-	TRBJ2-7	CASSQENLYYEQYF	TGCGCCAGCAGCCAGGAAAATCTCTACTACGAGCAGTACTTC
many	TRBV7-9	-	TRBJ1-3	CASSLGDLSGNTIYF	TGTGCCAGCAGCCTGGGAGATCTCTCTGGAAACACCATATATTTT
many	TRBV2	-	TRBJ1-1	CASSDLMNTEAFF	TGTGCCAGCAGTGATCTAATGAACACTGAAGCTTTCTTT
-	TRBV5-1	-	TRBJ1-1	CASRGGNTEAFF	TGCGCCAGCAGGGGAGGGAACACTGAAGCTTTCTTT
few	TRBV27	TRBD2	TRBJ2-7	CASSPYAGGYYEQYF	TGTGCCAGCAGCCCCTATGCGGGGGGGTACTACGAGCAGTACTTC
many	TRBV7-6	-	TRBJ1-3	CASSHPGHDSGNTIYF	TGTGCCAGCAGCCATCCGGGTCATGACTCTGGAAACACCATATATTTT
few	TRBV10-3	TRBD2	TRBJ2-7	CAISEGVAGGSYEQYF	TGTGCCATCAGTGAAGGGGTAGCGGGGGGCTCCTACGAGCAGTACTTC
many	TRBV6-1	-	TRBJ2-1	CASTERQGWVDEQFF	TGTGCCAGCACCGAAAGGCAGGGATGGGTGGATGAGCAGTTCTTC
many	TRBV21-1	-	TRBJ1-5	CASKEVKANQPQHF	TGTGCCAGCAAAGAAGTGAAAGCAAATCAGCCCCAGCATTTT
many	TRBV13	-	TRBJ1-3	CASSFGTLVGNTIYF	TGTGCCAGCAGCTTCGGGACTCTGGTCGGAAACACCATATATTTT
few	TRBV10-1	-	TRBJ2-2	CASSESRTAVTGELFF	TGCGCCAGCAGTGAGTCCAGGACAGCCGTTACCGGGGAGCTGTTTTTT
-	TRBV7-6	TRBD1	TRBJ1-3	CASSSLGQQRSTIYF	TGTGCCAGCAGCTCACTGGGACAGCAGCGGAGCACCATATATTTT
few	TRBV6-2/TRBV6-3	-	TRBJ2-1	CASSYEVDLYNEQFF	TGTGCCAGCAGTTACGAGGTAGACCTCTACAATGAGCAGTTCTTC
-	TRBV4-1	-	TRBJ1-4	CASSQAEGGTNEKLFF	TGCGCCAGCAGCCAAGCGGAGGGGGGAACTAATGAAAAACTGTTTTTT
many	TRBV24-1	-	TRBJ1-2	CATSDLPRANYGYTF	TGTGCCACCAGTGATTTACCCCGGGCTAACTATGGCTACACCTTC
medium-sized	TRBV11-2	-	TRBJ2-2	CASSLAFNTGELFF	TGTGCCAGCAGCTTAGCATTCAACACCGGGGAGCTGTTTTTT
-	TRBV7-3	TRBD1	TRBJ2-1	CASSTGQSKARFF	TGTGCCAGCAGCACGGGACAGTCAAAAGCAAGGTTCTTC
few	TRBV12-3/TRBV12-4	TRBD2	TRBJ2-7	CASTTGLAGAYEQYF	TGTGCCAGCACCACGGGACTAGCGGGAGCCTACGAGCAGTACTTC
many	TRBV2	TRBD2	TRBJ2-1	CASSQTSREQFF	TGTGCCAGCAGTCAGACTAGCCGCGAGCAGTTCTTC
many	TRBV29-1	TRBD1	TRBJ2-7	CSVDRTGKGYEQYF	TGCAGCGTTGATAGGACAGGGAAAGGCTACGAGCAGTACTTC
many	TRBV29-1	-	TRBJ2-7	CSVDRAGEQYF	TGCAGCGTTGACAGGGCTGGCGAGCAGTACTTC
few	TRBV28	-	TRBJ2-7	CASSSRVYEQYF	TGTGCCAGCAGTTCAAGGGTCTACGAGCAGTACTTC
few	TRBV24-1	-	TRBJ1-1	CATSGTNTEAFF	TGTGCCACCAGTGGGACGAACACTGAAGCTTTCTTT
few	TRBV29-1	-	TRBJ1-2	CSATRGGVYGYTF	TGCAGCGCCACCAGGGGAGGGGTCTATGGCTACACCTTC
few	TRBV9	-	TRBJ2-3	CANSVDGEDTQYF	TGTGCCAACAGCGTAGACGGGGAGGATACGCAGTATTTT
-	TRBV6-1	TRBD1	TRBJ1-5	CASSPLSGGANQPQHF	TGTGCCAGCAGTCCCCTTTCAGGGGGCGCTAATCAGCCCCAGCATTTT
many	TRBV9	-	TRBJ2-1	CASSVSGTTYNEQFF	TGTGCCAGCAGTGTCAGTGGGACAACGTACAATGAGCAGTTCTTC
-	TRBV7-3	TRBD1	TRBJ2-1	CASSFGQGYEQFF	TGTGCCAGCAGCTTCGGACAGGGCTATGAGCAGTTCTTC